These 22 T cell receptor beta chains came from one sample sequenced in a study of cytomegalovirus exposure and HLA in healthy donors. Primers for the PCR totalled 60 Vbeta and 13 Jbeta. Repertoires were generated with immunoSEQ multiplex PCR, while TCRdb's copy carries only in-frame clones and drops some. Altogether some 130,000 clones are present, over 65% being singletons, with the ten largest covering less than 2%. Source material: PBMCs. Every receptor here comes from a middle-aged man in good health and CMV-seronegative.

The chain joins TRBV19 to TRBJ1-3; TRBD1 might be the D (6 bases). The ends were cut back, 5 bases at V and 5 bases at J, with 19 bases in the middle. In germline, CDR1 is LNHDA, CDR2 SQIVND (reference sequence). The CDR3 has 16 residues. The CDR3 DNA reads TGTGCCAGTAGTTTGAACCAGGGGAGGGAAAGAAACACCATATATTTT. This translates into CASSLNQGRERNTIYF.

The CDR3 spells CASSHEDSSTDTQYF. As DNA, the CDR3 is TGTGCCAGCAGCCATGAGGACTCTAGCACAGATACGCAGTATTTT. The chain has TRBV7-2 and TRBJ2-3; a possible D gene is TRBD2 (5 bases). The germline gives CDR1 SGHTA, CDR2 FQGNSA. CDR3 length: 15 amino acids. V lost 5 bases and J 0 bases, leaving 12 bases between the germline ends.

J is TRBJ2-3 and V is TRBV11-2, with D unclear. The CDR3 has 15 amino acids. Germline CDR1 and CDR2: SGHAT and FQNNGV. V lost 0 bases, J lost 7 bases, and 14 bases lay in between. CDR3 nucleotides: TGTGCCAGCAGCTTAGAGGGTGAGGCGGCATATACGCAGTATTTT. Translation: CASSLEGEAAYTQYF.

The genes are TRBV12-5 and TRBJ2-5; maybe TRBD1 (6 bases). Germline V gene data show CDR1 as LGHNT and CDR2 as FRNRAP. CDR3 length: 14 residues. V lost 1 base, J lost 3 bases, and 9 bases lay in between. The CDR3: CASGLGQVEETQYF. The CDR3 DNA follows: TGTGCTAGTGGTTTGGGACAGGTGGAAGAGACCCAGTACTTC.

The chain is built from TRBV27 and TRBJ2-1; 11 positions match TRBD2. Germline V gives CDR1 MNHEY, CDR2 SMNVEV (reference sequence). The CDR3 is 15 amino acids. V lost 6 bases, J lost 10 bases, and 11 bases stayed unmatched. CDR3 sequence: CASRERLAGSNEQFF. In nucleotides, the CDR3 is TGTGCCAGCAGAGAGAGACTAGCGGGGTCTAACGAGCAGTTCTTC.

The CDR3 nucleotides read TGCGCCAGCAGCATTTTACTGGGGCGTGAAAAACTGTTTTTT. Translation gives CASSILLGREKLFF. This rearrangement joins TRBV4-1 to TRBJ1-4; perhaps TRBD1 as D (5 bases). CDR1 is MGHRA and CDR2 is YSYEKL in the germline V gene. CDR3 length: 14 residues. V was pared by 5 bases and J by 7 bases, with 14 bases between.

The chain recombines TRBV6-5 with TRBJ1-1; a possible D gene is TRBD1 (6 bases). Germline V gene lookup returns CDR1 MNHEY and CDR2 SVGAGI. The V end lost 0 bases, the J end lost 5 bases, and 13 bases lay between the germline ends. The CDR3 consists of 15 residues. The CDR3 coding sequence is TGTGCCAGCAGTTACTCGGCCAGGGGAGAGACTGAAGCTTTCTTT. This sequence encodes CASSYSARGETEAFF.

The gene calls are TRBV15 and TRBJ2-4; D is perhaps TRBD2 (5 bases). This CDR3 has 14 amino acids. Per germline, CDR1 LNHNV and CDR2 YYDKDF (reference sequence). The V and J ends lost 0 bases and 6 bases respectively, with 9 bases between them. CDR3 residues: CATSREPGINIQYF. The CDR3 DNA reads as TGTGCCACCAGCAGAGAACCGGGAATAAACATTCAGTACTTC.

V and J are TRBV7-8 and TRBJ2-5, with TRBD2 identical over 9 bases. Losses at the gene ends were 2 bases for V and 7 bases for J; bases not matched to a gene: 14. CDR1 is SGHVS, CDR2 FQNEAQ, per germline. The CDR3 contains 17 residues. CDR3 sequence (DNA): TGTGCCAGCAGCTTATTGGGCGGGAGGGCCCTCGCCGGGACCCAGTACTTC. Translating gives CASSLLGGRALAGTQYF. The complete variable domain, with remaining parts taken from reference TRBV7-8 and TRBJ2-5, reads GAGVSQSPRYKVAKRGQDVALRCDPISGHVSLFWYQQALGQGPEFLTYFQNEAQLDKSGLPSDRFFAERPEGSVSTLKIQRTQQEDSAVYLCASSLLGGRALAGTQYFGPGTRLLVL.

The chain employs TRBV6-5 and TRBJ2-7, with no clear D. Germline V gives CDR1 MNHEY, CDR2 SVGAGI. The ends were cut back, 0 bases at V and 0 bases at J, with 6 bases in the middle. This CDR3 contains 14 residues. The CDR3 DNA is TGTGCCAGCAGTTACTCGCGAAGCTCCTACGAGCAGTACTTC. Protein product: CASSYSRSSYEQYF.

The chain couples TRBV27 to TRBJ1-3; the D gene is possibly TRBD1 (6 bases). The V gene's germline CDR1 is MNHEY and CDR2 SMNVEV (reference sequence). The CDR3 has 14 residues. V was shortened by 3 bases and J by 2 bases, with 8 bases between the two germline ends. CDR3 bases: TGTGCCAGCAGTTTCTCAGGGGCTGGAAACACCATATATTTT. It encodes CASSFSGAGNTIYF.

The chain couples TRBV11-2 to TRBJ1-1; the D gene is possibly TRBD1 (5 bases). CDR1 and CDR2 (germline): SGHAT, FQNNGV. Trimming shortened V by 5 bases and J by 3 bases, and 19 bases separated the two germline ends. CDR3 length: 16 amino acids. CDR3 bases: TGTGCCAGCAGCGACCCTCTGACGTGGACATACACTGAAGCTTTCTTT. It yields the protein CASSDPLTWTYTEAFF.

The chain has TRBV15 and TRBJ1-2; the D gene is possibly TRBD1 (6 bases). Trimming removed 0 bases from V and 4 bases from J, with 12 bases in between. Per the germline V gene, CDR1 is LNHNV and CDR2 is YYDKDF (reference sequence). The CDR3 spans 15 residues. Written as DNA, the CDR3 is TGTGCCACCAGCAGAGATCGCAGGGGTTTCTATGGCTACACCTTC. This encodes CATSRDRRGFYGYTF.

CDR3 region: CASGSGPGELFF. CDR3 in DNA: TGTGCTAGCGGATCAGGCCCCGGGGAGCTGTTTTTT. The chain uses TRBV7-7 and TRBJ2-2; perhaps TRBD2 as D (6 bases). Germline V gene lookup returns CDR1 SSHAT and CDR2 FNYEAQ (reference sequence). The CDR3 is made up of 12 amino acids.

The V and J genes are TRBV29-1 and TRBJ2-1; 8 bases match TRBD1. Germline CDR1 reads SQVTM; CDR2 reads ANQGSEA. The CDR3 contains 15 residues. Unmatched junction bases numbered 6, after V lost 4 bases and J lost 1 base. CDR3 DNA sequence: TGCAGCGTTGGGACAGGGAGGAATTCCTACAATGAGCAGTTCTTC. Translating it yields CSVGTGRNSYNEQFF.

The chain combines TRBV6-6 with TRBJ2-7, with D maybe TRBD1 (5 bases). The length of the CDR3 is 13 residues. The V and J ends lost 2 bases and 3 bases respectively, with 8 bases between them. The germline V gene has CDR1 MNHNY and CDR2 SVGAGI (reference sequence). The CDR3 here is CASSYRQFYEQYF. DNA for the CDR3: TGTGCCAGCAGTTACCGACAGTTCTACGAGCAGTACTTC.

The chain has TRBV12-2 and TRBJ2-5; TRBD1 was called by the table and not checked on the DNA. TRBV12-2 is assigned pseudogene status. The CDR3 length is 12 residues. The chain's CDR3 is CASRSDRVVQYF. Here the CDR3 DNA reads TGTGCAAGTCGCTCGGACAGGGTGGTCCAGTACTTC.

This clone was found a few times. The J gene is TRBJ2-5, the V gene TRBV5-1, with D perhaps matching TRBD2 (6 bases). Trimming pared 0 bases from V and 13 bases from J, leaving 16 bases between. This CDR3 spans 13 amino acids. The V gene's germline CDR1 is SGHRS and CDR2 YFSETQ. CDR3 sequence: CASSLGMRDSLYF. CDR3 coding DNA: TGCGCCAGCAGCTTGGGAATGCGGGACTCCTTGTACTTC. Complete variable domain (other parts from reference TRBV5-1 and TRBJ2-5): KAGVTQTPRYLIKTRGQQVTLSCSPISGHRSVSWYQQTPGQGLQFLFEYFSETQRNKGNFPGRFSGRQFSNSRSEMNVSTLELGDSALYLCASSLGMRDSLYFGPGTRLLVL.

The chain carries TRBV10-3 and TRBJ2-1; TRBD2 matches 7 bases. V was pared by 10 bases and J by 0 bases, with 6 bases of the junction left unmatched. This CDR3 spans 14 amino acids. Germline lookup yields CDR1 ENHRY and CDR2 SYGVKD. The DNA for the CDR3 is TGTGCCACCCGAAGCGGGGACTCCTACAATGAGCAGTTCTTC. Its translation: CATRSGDSYNEQFF.

The J gene is TRBJ2-7, the V gene TRBV5-6; 9 bases fit TRBD2. In germline, CDR1 is SGHDT, CDR2 YYEEEE. The CDR3 is 15 amino acids. The V gene end was trimmed by 4 bases and the J gene end by 5 bases; junction bases not matched to a gene: 10. The DNA for the CDR3 is TGTGCCAGCAGCCCTGTGGCGGGAGGGTCCCACGAGCAGTACTTC. Encoded protein: CASSPVAGGSHEQYF.

The gene calls are TRBV5-4 and TRBJ2-3, with a weak D call TRBD2 (7 bases). Germline V gives CDR1 SGHNT, CDR2 YYREEE (reference sequence). V lost 4 bases and J lost 2, with 14 bases in between. The CDR3 is 15 residues long. In nucleotides, the CDR3 is TGTGCCAGCAGCCCGGGGGCGGGGGCCACAGATACGCAGTATTTT. Encoded protein: CASSPGAGATDTQYF.

The CDR3 nucleotides are TGCGCCAGCAGCCAAGGGCACTGGCTAGTACTGTACGAGCAGTACTTC. It yields the protein CASSQGHWLVLYEQYF. The chain uses TRBV4-3 and TRBJ2-7; D unclear. The CDR3 is made up of 16 amino acids. Germline V gene lookup returns CDR1 LGHNA and CDR2 YSLEER. Trimming left V 1 base short and J 4 bases short, with 17 bases between.